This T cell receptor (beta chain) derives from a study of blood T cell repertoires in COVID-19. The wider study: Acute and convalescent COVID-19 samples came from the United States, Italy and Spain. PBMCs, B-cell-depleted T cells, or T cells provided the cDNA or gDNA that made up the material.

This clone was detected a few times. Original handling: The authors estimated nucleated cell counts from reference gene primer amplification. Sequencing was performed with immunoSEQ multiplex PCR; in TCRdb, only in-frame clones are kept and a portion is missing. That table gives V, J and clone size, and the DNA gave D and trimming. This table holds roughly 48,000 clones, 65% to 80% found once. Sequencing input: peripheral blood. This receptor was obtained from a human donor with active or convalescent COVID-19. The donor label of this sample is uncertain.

In nucleotides, the CDR3 is TGTGCCAGCAGCGTAGGGTCGGGAGATACGCAGTATTTT. Its translation: CASSVGSGDTQYF. The chain recombines TRBV9 with TRBJ2-3; D not certain. The CDR3 totals 13 residues. Germline CDR1 SGDLS, CDR2 YYNGEE. V was pared by 0 bases and J by 5 bases, with 7 bases between.